One sample yielded the 12 T cell receptor beta chains listed below, sequenced in a study of blood T cell repertoires in COVID-19. The protocol was immunoSEQ multiplex PCR, while the TCRdb copy is restricted to in-frame clones and leaves out a portion. This sample has over 200,000 clones; 86% occur once, and the top ten carry 2.2%. Sequenced material: peripheral blood. The receptors originated from a man aged 25-45 years who had recovered from COVID-19.

V is TRBV19 and J is TRBJ1-1, with D possibly TRBD1 on 5 matching bases. CDR3 length: 18 residues. Trimming stripped 6 bases from V and 4 bases from J, with 27 bases between. Germline V gives CDR1 LNHDA, CDR2 SQIVND (reference sequence). CDR3 in amino acids: CASSARSGYVISATEAFF. CDR3 DNA: TGTGCCAGTAGCGCCCGATCAGGGTATGTAATTTCGGCCACTGAAGCTTTCTTT.

The V and J genes are TRBV7-9 and TRBJ2-7; no definite D call. The CDR3 spans 12 residues. Germline V CDR1 and CDR2: SEHNR, FQNEAQ (reference sequence). V lost 5 bases and J lost 0, with 5 bases in between. CDR3: CASSLSSYEQYF. The CDR3 nucleotides are TGTGCCAGCAGCCTGAGCTCCTACGAGCAGTACTTC.

The CDR3 reads CASSRDRANTGELFF. For the CDR3, the DNA is TGTGCCAGCAGTCGAGACAGGGCGAACACCGGGGAGCTGTTTTTT. The V gene is TRBV7-7, the J gene TRBJ2-2; 7 nucleotides align to TRBD1. The CDR3 extends over 15 amino acids. Germline CDR1 SSHAT, CDR2 FNYEAQ (reference sequence). After removal of 6 bases from V and 0 bases from J, the junction contained 4 bases not matched to a gene.

Only one count was recorded for this clone. V is TRBV20-1 and J is TRBJ1-6; tentative D call: TRBD1 (5 bases). The germline V and J ends were trimmed by 7 bases and 9 bases, with 10 bases remaining between them. The V gene's germline CDR1 is DFQATT and CDR2 SNEGSKA (reference sequence). The CDR3 contains 11 residues. This CDR3 reads CSDTGFSPLHF. The DNA of the CDR3 is TGCAGTGACACAGGTTTTTCACCCCTCCACTTT.

The V call is TRBV5-1, the J call TRBJ1-6; 8 nucleotides align to TRBD1. Germline V CDR1 and CDR2: SGHRS, YFSETQ. The junction had 6 bases not matched to a gene; V was cut back by 5 bases and J by 8 bases. The CDR3 consists of 14 residues. The chain's CDR3 is CASSFTDRDSPLHF. The DNA for the CDR3 is TGCGCCAGCAGTTTTACGGACAGGGATTCACCCCTCCACTTT.

The J gene is TRBJ2-5, the V gene TRBV4-3, with D perhaps TRBD1 (5 bases). V lost 1 base, J lost 5 bases, and 11 bases lay in between. CDR3 length equals 14 residues. The germline CDR1 and CDR2 sequences are LGHNA and YSLEER. The CDR3: CASSQGGFGETQYF. CDR3 sequence (DNA): TGCGCCAGCAGCCAAGGGGGCTTCGGGGAGACCCAGTACTTC.

V gene TRBV5-4 combines with J gene TRBJ1-5, with D possibly TRBD1 on 5 matching bases. This CDR3 contains 12 residues. Germline CDR1 and CDR2: SGHNT and YYREEE (reference sequence). Trimming shortened V by 4 bases and J by 16 bases, and 18 bases separated the two germline ends. The CDR3 region has the DNA TGTGCCAGCAGCCCCAGGGCCACCAGAACCCATTTT. It codes for CASSPRATRTHF.

The chain is built from TRBV9 and TRBJ1-3; perhaps TRBD1 as D (6 bases). Trimming removed 4 bases from V and 0 bases from J, with 11 bases in between. Germline V gene lookup returns CDR1 SGDLS and CDR2 YYNGEE. The CDR3 covers 15 residues. The CDR3 region is CASSLDSSSGNTIYF. CDR3 sequence (DNA): TGTGCCAGCAGCCTGGACAGTAGCTCTGGAAACACCATATATTTT.

The chain couples TRBV19 to TRBJ1-5; TRBD1 might be the D (5 bases). V lost 11 bases to trimming and J lost 0 bases, with 11 bases between them. Germline assignment: CDR1 LNHDA and CDR2 SQIVND (reference sequence). CDR3 length: 13 residues. CDR3 protein: CAVQDYSNQPQHF. As DNA, the CDR3 is TGTGCCGTACAGGATTATAGCAATCAGCCCCAGCATTTT.

The V call is TRBV3-1 (or the pseudogene TRBV3-2), the J call TRBJ1-2; D is unclear. Trimming removed 5 bases at V and 4 bases at J, with 17 bases between. Germline V lookup: CDR1 LGHDT, CDR2 YNNKEL (reference sequence). The CDR3 is made up of 15 amino acids. This chain's CDR3 is CASSATGTPLYGYTF. CDR3 nucleotides: TGTGCCAGCAGCGCCACGGGTACCCCTCTCTATGGCTACACCTTC.

The chain recombines TRBV28 with TRBJ2-1, with D tentatively TRBD1 (5 bases). The CDR3 length is 15 residues. Per germline, CDR1 MDHEN and CDR2 SYDVKM. Trimming pared 6 bases from V and 0 bases from J, leaving 12 bases between. The CDR3 is CASSPQDRSYNEQFF. CDR3 sequence (DNA): TGTGCCAGCAGCCCACAGGACCGCTCCTACAATGAGCAGTTCTTC.

The V gene is TRBV6-5, the J gene TRBJ1-6; 8 bases are shared with TRBD1. From germline, CDR1 is MNHEY and CDR2 SVGAGI. V was clipped by 10 bases and J by 15 bases; unmatched bases: 8. This CDR3 has 11 amino acids. CDR3 region: CATRTGLSLHF. The CDR3 nucleotides read TGTGCCACCAGGACAGGGTTAAGCCTCCACTTT.